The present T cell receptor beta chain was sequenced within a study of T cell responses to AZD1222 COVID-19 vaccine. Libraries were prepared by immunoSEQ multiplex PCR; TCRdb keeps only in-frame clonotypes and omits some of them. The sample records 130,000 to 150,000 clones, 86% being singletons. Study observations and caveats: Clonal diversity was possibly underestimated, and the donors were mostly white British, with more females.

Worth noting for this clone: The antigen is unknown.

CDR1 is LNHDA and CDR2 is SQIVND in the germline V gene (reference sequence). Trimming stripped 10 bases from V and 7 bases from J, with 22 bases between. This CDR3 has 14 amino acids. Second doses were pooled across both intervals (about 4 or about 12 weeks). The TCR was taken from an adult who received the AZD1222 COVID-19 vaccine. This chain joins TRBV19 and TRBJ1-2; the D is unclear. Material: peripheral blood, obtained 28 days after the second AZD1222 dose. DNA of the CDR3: TGTGCCACCGCGGAGGCGGCTTCCAACCTTGGCTACACCTTC. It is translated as CATAEAASNLGYTF.